Listed below are T cell receptor beta chains from one sample, sequenced in a study of T cells after posttransplantation cyclophosphamide. Some clones are missing from TCRdb's copy, which holds only in-frame ones; the method was immunoSEQ multiplex PCR. The data contain 30,000 to 40,000 clones, around nine tenths of them singletons. Sample: PBMCs. All receptors come from a woman aged 40-49 years with a blood cancer, CMV-positive, and with a related stem cell donor. Both conserved end residues are part of each CDR3. Fields, in order: CDR3 DNA, CDR3 protein, D gene, clone size, V gene, J gene. D genes are given only for firm matches. Clone size is stated in some rows and not others, as once, few, many or a class when expanded.

TGCGCCAGCAGCCAAGAACTAGCGGGGGGGCCCGAGCAGTACTTC	CASSQELAGGPEQYF	TRBD2	NA	TRBV4-1	TRBJ2-7
TGTGCCAGTAGTATACCGGGGGGCGCATTCGGAAATACGCAGTATTTT	CASSIPGGAFGNTQYF	NA	NA	TRBV19	TRBJ2-3
TGTGCCAGCAGCTTGGAGGGGACAGGGGGGTTCTACGAGCAGTACTTC	CASSLEGTGGFYEQYF	TRBD1	once	TRBV5-5	TRBJ2-7
TGTGCCAGCATTAATCTTAAGGGGCCCACAGATACGCAGTATTTT	CASINLKGPTDTQYF	NA	NA	TRBV2	TRBJ2-3
TGCGCCAGCAGTGAGACAGAGAACACTGAAGCTTTCTTT	CASSETENTEAFF	NA	NA	TRBV10-2	TRBJ1-1
TGCGCCAGCAGTGAATCGGGGGTTAATTCACCCCTCCACTTT	CASSESGVNSPLHF	NA	NA	TRBV10-2	TRBJ1-6
TGCGCCAGCAGCTTTTCGGGGACAAATGAGCAGTTCTTC	CASSFSGTNEQFF	NA	NA	TRBV5-1	TRBJ2-1
TGTGCCAGCAGTTACTCGGGGGGGGGAAGCGCTTATGGCTACACCTTC	CASSYSGGGSAYGYTF	NA	NA	TRBV6-5	TRBJ1-2
TGTGCCAGCAGCCAAGGTGGGGGGAGGGGGGCCTTATACAATGAGCAGTTCTTC	CASSQGGGRGALYNEQFF	NA	NA	TRBV4-2	TRBJ2-1
TGCGCCAGCAGCCAGGCCCCGGAGGATCAAGCTTTCTTT	CASSQAPEDQAFF	NA	NA	TRBV4-1	TRBJ1-1
TGTGCCAGCAGCTTAGTGGACAGGGTGGGAACTGAAGCTTTCTTT	CASSLVDRVGTEAFF	TRBD1	NA	TRBV11-2	TRBJ1-1
TGTGCCAGCAGCCTAGGAGCTCCGGGGGAGACAGATACGCAGTATTTT	CASSLGAPGETDTQYF	NA	NA	TRBV7-9	TRBJ2-3
TGTGCCATCAGTGAGTCGGAGGAGGCGTCACAGCCCCAGCATTTT	CAISESEEASQPQHF	NA	NA	TRBV10-3	TRBJ1-5
TGTGCCAGCAGCGCCCACGGGAACACCGGGGAGCTGTTTTTT	CASSAHGNTGELFF	NA	NA	TRBV5-5	TRBJ2-2
TGTGCCAGCAGCCCTCTCGCGGCAAGGGGCAAATACGAGCAGTACTTC	CASSPLAARGKYEQYF	NA	NA	TRBV28	TRBJ2-7
TGTGCCAGCAGTAGGACTAGCGGGGGGGCTTACAATGAGCAGTTCTTC	CASSRTSGGAYNEQFF	TRBD2	NA	TRBV28	TRBJ2-1
TGCGCCAGCAGCCAAGTTCCGGGAAGGGGGAATCAGCCCCAGCATTTT	CASSQVPGRGNQPQHF	NA	NA	TRBV4-1	TRBJ1-5
TGTGCCAGCAGCCAGCGGCGGGGGGATGGAGAGACCCAGTACTTC	CASSQRRGDGETQYF	TRBD2	NA	TRBV7-3	TRBJ2-5
TGTGCCAGCAGTCAACAGGGCCTCGGCTACACCTTC	CASSQQGLGYTF	NA	NA	TRBV27	TRBJ1-2
TGTGCCAGTGCCCGGACTGGCACAGATACGCAGTATTTT	CASARTGTDTQYF	NA	NA	TRBV19	TRBJ2-3
TGTGCCAGCAGCTTAGATCGGACACTGACAGATACGCAGTATTTT	CASSLDRTLTDTQYF	NA	NA	TRBV11-2	TRBJ2-3
TGTGCCAGTAGTGCAAGGACAGGGTCTAATTCACCCCTCCACTTT	CASSARTGSNSPLHF	TRBD1	NA	TRBV19	TRBJ1-6
TGTGCCAGTAGTTGGGACACGTCCTACGAGCAGTACTTC	CASSWDTSYEQYF	NA	medium-sized	TRBV19	TRBJ2-7
TGTGCCAGCAGCTCGGGAGGGCGGGTGGAGACCCAGTACTTC	CASSSGGRVETQYF	TRBD2	NA	TRBV6-6	TRBJ2-5
TGTGCCAGCAGTTTCGGACTAGCGGGGGGGCCGGGGAAAGAGACCCAGTACTTC	CASSFGLAGGPGKETQYF	TRBD2	NA	TRBV27	TRBJ2-5
TGTGCCAGCAGCACCCCGCGGGGGCGGAATTCACCCCTCCACTTT	CASSTPRGRNSPLHF	NA	once	TRBV11-2	TRBJ1-6
TGCGCCAGCAGCTTCCGAGTCCCCAGCGGGGGGGCCATTCCGTACAATGAGCAGTTCTTC	CASSFRVPSGGAIPYNEQFF	TRBD2	NA	TRBV5-1	TRBJ2-1
TGTGCCAGCAGAGCCCGGTTGCTGAGGGCGGGGATGGATACGCAGTATTTT	CASRARLLRAGMDTQYF	NA	NA	TRBV11-2	TRBJ2-3
TGCGCCAGCAGCTTCGGTAATTTCGGGGGGAACGAAAAACTGTTTTTT	CASSFGNFGGNEKLFF	NA	NA	TRBV5-1	TRBJ1-4
TGTGCCAGCAGCCCGGAGGTGCGAAACTATGGCTACACCTTC	CASSPEVRNYGYTF	NA	NA	TRBV5-4	TRBJ1-2
TGCGCCAGCAGCCAATTTCAGGAAACCGGGGAGCTGTTTTTT	CASSQFQETGELFF	NA	NA	TRBV4-3	TRBJ2-2
TGCGCCAGCAGACCCACCGGGGGTGGCTACACCTTC	CASRPTGGGYTF	NA	NA	TRBV10-2	TRBJ1-2
TGTGCCAGCAGCTTAGGCGGATTGATGAACACTGAAGCTTTCTTT	CASSLGGLMNTEAFF	NA	NA	TRBV11-3	TRBJ1-1
TGTGCCAGCAGTAACGCAGGATCGAACACTGAAGCTTTCTTT	CASSNAGSNTEAFF	NA	once	TRBV25-1	TRBJ1-1
TGTGCCAGCAGCGTAGGACAGGGGGGCTACAATGAGCAGTTCTTC	CASSVGQGGYNEQFF	TRBD1	few	TRBV9	TRBJ2-1
TGTGCCAGCAGTCTTTACAGGGTCGGGGAGACCCAGTACTTC	CASSLYRVGETQYF	NA	NA	TRBV6-5	TRBJ2-5
TGCAGCGTTTCTCCTCAGACAGGGGGCGGGATAGATACGCAGTATTTT	CSVSPQTGGGIDTQYF	TRBD1	NA	TRBV29-1	TRBJ2-3
TGCAGCGTTGCGATCTCAAAAGGGGGCTCCTACGAGCAGTACTTC	CSVAISKGGSYEQYF	NA	NA	TRBV29-1	TRBJ2-7
TGTGCTACCTCCCTAGCGGGGATGAACACCGGGGAGCTGTTTTTT	CATSLAGMNTGELFF	TRBD2	medium-sized	TRBV12-5	TRBJ2-2
TGTGCCAGCAGCCCTAACCCCGGGACAGGGGTTGATTACGAGCAGTACTTC	CASSPNPGTGVDYEQYF	TRBD1	NA	TRBV4-2	TRBJ2-7
TGTGCCAGCAGTAGAGGACAGACTGAAGCTTTCTTT	CASSRGQTEAFF	NA	NA	TRBV6-5	TRBJ1-1
TGTGCCAGCAGCGTAAGGCAGGGGCCGGCGGATCCCCTCCACTTT	CASSVRQGPADPLHF	NA	NA	TRBV9	TRBJ1-6
TGTGCCAGCAGATCACAGGGAACCAACACTGAAGCTTTCTTT	CASRSQGTNTEAFF	NA	NA	TRBV6-5	TRBJ1-1
TGCGCCAGCACCAACGCGGGGGGGATTGAGCAGTTCTTC	CASTNAGGIEQFF	TRBD2	NA	TRBV5-1	TRBJ2-1
TGTGCCAGCAGCAGGTACACCGGGGAGCTGTTTTTT	CASSRYTGELFF	NA	NA	TRBV27	TRBJ2-2
TGTGCCAGTAGTACCTCGGGCCGCGGGCAGTTCTCCTATGGCTACACCTTC	CASSTSGRGQFSYGYTF	NA	NA	TRBV19	TRBJ1-2
TGTGCCAGCAGCCCCGGGACAGGGGAAGAGACCCAGTACTTC	CASSPGTGEETQYF	TRBD1	NA	TRBV7-8	TRBJ2-5
TGTGCCAGCAGCAAAATTGTGGTCGCCCGCAGACAGGGGTTCTTTGGAAACACCATATATTTT	CASSKIVVARRQGFFGNTIYF	NA	NA	TRBV21-1	TRBJ1-3
TGCGCCAGCAGCTGGACTAGCGGGGGGGAAGATACGCAGTATTTT	CASSWTSGGEDTQYF	TRBD2	NA	TRBV4-1	TRBJ2-3
TGTGCCAGCAGTGAAGCGCTAGTAGATACGCAGTATTTT	CASSEALVDTQYF	NA	NA	TRBV2	TRBJ2-3
TGTGCCAGCAGCTCCGGGACTAGCGGGGGGGCGCGGTACAATGAGCAGTTCTTC	CASSSGTSGGARYNEQFF	TRBD2	NA	TRBV13	TRBJ2-1
TGTGCCAGCAGGCTTACAGGCTACGAGCAGTACTTC	CASRLTGYEQYF	NA	NA	TRBV2	TRBJ2-7
TGCGCCAGCAGTGAGGGTCTAGACTACAATGAGCAGTTCTTC	CASSEGLDYNEQFF	NA	once	TRBV10-1	TRBJ2-1
TGTGCTAGTGGAACTGACAGGGCGAACACCGGGGAGCTGTTTTTT	CASGTDRANTGELFF	TRBD1	once	TRBV12-5	TRBJ2-2
TGTGCCAGCAGCTTTGGATCCTCGACATTCACCGGGGAGCTGTTTTTT	CASSFGSSTFTGELFF	NA	NA	TRBV5-6	TRBJ2-2
TGTGCCAGCAGGGACCTGGGGACAGGTGATACCTACGAGCAGTACTTC	CASRDLGTGDTYEQYF	TRBD1	once	TRBV2	TRBJ2-7
TGCAGCGTTCCCCGACAGGGGTGGGACACTGAAGCTTTCTTT	CSVPRQGWDTEAFF	TRBD1	once	TRBV29-1	TRBJ1-1